This TCR beta chain is from a study of tumor-infiltrating lymphocytes in primary liver carcinoma. At the level of the study: Among the tumors, stages were T1-T3 N0M0 and sizes about 4 to 10 cm.

This clonotype was detected once. Between about 17 and 34 mg of unsorted bulk tissue served as the source from which RNA and DNA were co-extracted. The patients carried chronic HBV infection and had received no treatment. This CDR3 has 16 residues. Looked up from germline, CDR1 is LGHNA and CDR2 is YNFKEQ. V gave up 0 bases and J gave up 7 bases; unmatched junction bases: 11. TCR beta cDNA came from about 500 ng total RNA, primed with a constant-region primer. Libraries covering TCR beta were generated through three nested multiplex PCR rounds (using a slightly modified ARM-PCR). PCR rounds one and two used TRBV1-TRBV30 forward primers with a C-beta reverse primer for 10 cycles each. A single record per CDR3 protein comes from TCRdb applying MiXCR to the multiplex PCR reads. The data contain approximately 45,000 distinct CDR3 sequences, 60% to 80% of them seen just once; the ten biggest clones take up about 38%.

The clonotype was recovered from a woman in her 30s with primary liver carcinoma and hepatitis B virus infection. Source material: tumor-adjacent normal liver tissue. The chain combines TRBV4-2 with TRBJ2-7; 8 bases match TRBD2. DNA for the CDR3: TGTGCCAGCAGCCAAGATCTGACGGGAGGGTCGGAGGAGCAGTACTTC. Residues: CASSQDLTGGSEEQYF.